This TCR beta chain was captured in a study of T-cell reconstitution after alpha-beta-depleted transplantation in children. Points from the study as a whole: Surviving recipient T cells and thymic progenitors underlay high day-60 TCRbeta diversity in some patients. There were reportedly several hundred expanded graft clones from which alpha-beta T cells came about two months after transplant. Newly produced T cells mostly accounted for T-cell counts and diversity one year post-transplant.

For this clonotype: Its antigen is not known.

The TCRbeta library incorporated unique molecular identifiers. One entry per CDR3 protein, called by TCRdb with MiXCR from the PCR reads. The repertoire has fewer than 700,000 distinct CDR3 sequences, approximately 13% of them found once; the top ten carry about 2.2%. Looked up from germline, CDR1 is SGHAT and CDR2 is FQDESV (reference sequence). This CDR3 contains 19 residues. The V gene end was trimmed by 0 bases and the J gene end by 3 bases; junction bases not matched to a gene: 11. The sequence was obtained from a male patient aged 10 to 17 who had a stem cell transplant for acute myeloid leukemia, so the T cells may come from the graft donor. This rearrangement joins TRBV11-1 to TRBJ2-3; TRBD2 matches 11 bases. This specimen consisted of PBMCs, mostly from graft donor cells, obtained 360 days after TCRalphabeta/CD19-depleted stem cell transplant. CDR3 nucleotide sequence: TGTGCCAGCAGCTTAGCCTTTAGCGGGAGGGCCTCGAGAACAGATACGCAGTATTTT. It codes for CASSLAFSGRASRTDTQYF.